Listed below are T cell receptor beta chains from one sample, sequenced in a study of shared clonotypes between healthy human individuals. TCRdb keeps only in-frame clones here, not all; method: immunoSEQ multiplex PCR. The table has over a million clones, around 82% seen once. Specimen: memory CD4+ T cells from PBMCs. The receptor set was obtained from a man in his late teens or twenties in good health. Some clones in this sample may be carry-over from other donors' samples. CDR3s include the opening cysteine and the closing phenylalanine or tryptophan. The order of the fields is CDR3 DNA, CDR3 protein, clone size, D gene, CDR3 length, J gene, V gene. D genes are given only for firm matches. Part of the rows lack a size; the others show once, few, many or a class for expanded clones.

CDR3nt: TGTGCCAGCAGCGTATGGCCCGAGAGAAATAAGCAGTTCTTC
CDR3aa: CASSVWPERNKQFF
abundance: -
d_gene: -
len: 14
j_gene: TRBJ2-1
v_gene: TRBV9

CDR3nt: TGTGCCAGCGGCGAGAGGGCGGGCACAGATACGCAGTATTTT
CDR3aa: CASGERAGTDTQYF
abundance: -
d_gene: -
len: 14
j_gene: TRBJ2-3
v_gene: TRBV6-1

CDR3nt: TGTGCCAGTAGTGTCCGGCCCAATCCGCCCTACGAGCAGTACTTC
CDR3aa: CASSVRPNPPYEQYF
abundance: -
d_gene: -
len: 15
j_gene: TRBJ2-7
v_gene: TRBV19

CDR3nt: TGTGCCAGCAGCCTTGCTAGCGGGAGTACCTACGAGCAGTACTTC
CDR3aa: CASSLASGSTYEQYF
abundance: -
d_gene: TRBD2
len: 15
j_gene: TRBJ2-7
v_gene: TRBV7-9

CDR3nt: TGTGCCAGCAGGGGGGGCGGCTCGAACACTGAAGCTTTCTTT
CDR3aa: CASRGGGSNTEAFF
abundance: few
d_gene: -
len: 14
j_gene: TRBJ1-1
v_gene: TRBV2

CDR3nt: TGTGCCAGCAGCCCGGGCAGGGAAATTGCCATTCAGTACTTC
CDR3aa: CASSPGREIAIQYF
abundance: -
d_gene: -
len: 14
j_gene: TRBJ2-4
v_gene: TRBV7-3

CDR3nt: TGTGCCAGCAGTTTCCGGACCCTTGGTGAGCAGTTCTTC
CDR3aa: CASSFRTLGEQFF
abundance: -
d_gene: -
len: 13
j_gene: TRBJ2-1
v_gene: TRBV27

CDR3nt: TGTGCCAGCAGCCCTAGTTCCGGGGAGCTGTTTTTT
CDR3aa: CASSPSSGELFF
abundance: -
d_gene: -
len: 12
j_gene: TRBJ2-2
v_gene: TRBV11-3

CDR3nt: TGTGCCAGCAGTCGAGGAGTAGGAGCTTTCTTT
CDR3aa: CASSRGVGAFF
abundance: -
d_gene: -
len: 11
j_gene: TRBJ1-1
v_gene: TRBV28

CDR3nt: TGTGCCAGCCCTAAACAGGGTATGTACGAGCAGTACTTC
CDR3aa: CASPKQGMYEQYF
abundance: -
d_gene: -
len: 13
j_gene: TRBJ2-7
v_gene: TRBV6-8

CDR3nt: TGTGCCATCAAGGGAAGCGGGGGGAGCACAGATACGCAGTATTTT
CDR3aa: CAIKGSGGSTDTQYF
abundance: -
d_gene: TRBD2
len: 15
j_gene: TRBJ2-3
v_gene: TRBV10-3

CDR3nt: TGCAGCGTTGATTCGGGGGGGTATGGCTACACCTTC
CDR3aa: CSVDSGGYGYTF
abundance: once
d_gene: -
len: 12
j_gene: TRBJ1-2
v_gene: TRBV29-1

CDR3nt: TGTGCCAGCAGTGCCGTACAGGGAATGGGCACTGAAGCTTTCTTT
CDR3aa: CASSAVQGMGTEAFF
abundance: -
d_gene: -
len: 15
j_gene: TRBJ1-1
v_gene: TRBV28

CDR3nt: TGTGCCATCAGGAGGGGGAGCGGGTGGAAGGATACGCAGTATTTT
CDR3aa: CAIRRGSGWKDTQYF
abundance: -
d_gene: -
len: 15
j_gene: TRBJ2-3
v_gene: TRBV10-3

CDR3nt: TGTGCCAGCCGGGCCAACAATCAGCCCCAGCATTTT
CDR3aa: CASRANNQPQHF
abundance: -
d_gene: -
len: 12
j_gene: TRBJ1-5
v_gene: TRBV6-1

CDR3nt: TGTGCCAGTTCCGGAACCCTTAGCCAAGAGACCCAGTACTTC
CDR3aa: CASSGTLSQETQYF
abundance: -
d_gene: -
len: 14
j_gene: TRBJ2-5
v_gene: TRBV28

CDR3nt: TGTGCCAGCAACATACAGGGGGGTAGCAATCAGCCCCAGCATTTT
CDR3aa: CASNIQGGSNQPQHF
abundance: -
d_gene: TRBD1
len: 15
j_gene: TRBJ1-5
v_gene: TRBV28

CDR3nt: TGTGCCAGCAGTGGGTACCAAGGAAATGAGCAGTTCTTC
CDR3aa: CASSGYQGNEQFF
abundance: -
d_gene: -
len: 13
j_gene: TRBJ2-1
v_gene: TRBV2

CDR3nt: TGTGCCATCGGGGGGACGTCCGTCCCCCAGTACTTC
CDR3aa: CAIGGTSVPQYF
abundance: few
d_gene: -
len: 12
j_gene: TRBJ2-7
v_gene: TRBV10-3

CDR3nt: TGTGCCAGCAGCTTACCGGGACAGGGACAGTCAGACTCCTACAATGAGCAGTTCTTC
CDR3aa: CASSLPGQGQSDSYNEQFF
abundance: -
d_gene: TRBD1
len: 19
j_gene: TRBJ2-1
v_gene: TRBV5-4

CDR3nt: TGTGCCAGCAGCCGCGCCGGGGGGTACAATGAAAAACTGTTTTTT
CDR3aa: CASSRAGGYNEKLFF
abundance: -
d_gene: -
len: 15
j_gene: TRBJ1-4
v_gene: TRBV28

CDR3nt: TGTGCCAGCAGCAACCCTTCTGGCAGCCTCTACAAGCAGTACTTC
CDR3aa: CASSNPSGSLYKQYF
abundance: -
d_gene: -
len: 15
j_gene: TRBJ2-7
v_gene: TRBV2

CDR3nt: TGTGCCAGCAGTTATTCGTTGGGGCAAGAGACCCAGTACTTC
CDR3aa: CASSYSLGQETQYF
abundance: -
d_gene: -
len: 14
j_gene: TRBJ2-5
v_gene: TRBV28

CDR3nt: TGTGCCAGCAGCCCGGTCCCCCAAGAGACCCAGTACTTC
CDR3aa: CASSPVPQETQYF
abundance: -
d_gene: -
len: 13
j_gene: TRBJ2-5
v_gene: TRBV9

CDR3nt: TGTGCCAGCAGCTTAGCGGGGGGAGGGGGCAATCAGCCCCAGCATTTT
CDR3aa: CASSLAGGGGNQPQHF
abundance: few
d_gene: -
len: 16
j_gene: TRBJ1-5
v_gene: TRBV7-9

CDR3nt: TGTGCCACCAGCAGGCTGCCGTTGTGGGAGAGCGGTGAGCAGTTCTTC
CDR3aa: CATSRLPLWESGEQFF
abundance: few
d_gene: -
len: 16
j_gene: TRBJ2-1
v_gene: TRBV15

CDR3nt: TGCGCCAGCAGCTTGGCGATGACCCAGTACTTC
CDR3aa: CASSLAMTQYF
abundance: -
d_gene: -
len: 11
j_gene: TRBJ2-5
v_gene: TRBV5-1

CDR3nt: TGTGCCAGCTCACCACCGGAGACAGGGGTTTGGGAGCAGTACTTC
CDR3aa: CASSPPETGVWEQYF
abundance: -
d_gene: TRBD1
len: 15
j_gene: TRBJ2-7
v_gene: TRBV18

CDR3nt: TGCAGCGTTGAAGAACCCCGCGCGAACACTGAAGCTTTCTTT
CDR3aa: CSVEEPRANTEAFF
abundance: few
d_gene: -
len: 14
j_gene: TRBJ1-1
v_gene: TRBV29-1

CDR3nt: TGTGCCAGCTCACCCCTAGCTCAAGAGACCCAGTACTTC
CDR3aa: CASSPLAQETQYF
abundance: -
d_gene: -
len: 13
j_gene: TRBJ2-5
v_gene: TRBV18

CDR3nt: TGCGCCAGCAGCCTAGTAGCGGGAGGGCCCGATGAGCAGTTCTTC
CDR3aa: CASSLVAGGPDEQFF
abundance: -
d_gene: TRBD2
len: 15
j_gene: TRBJ2-1
v_gene: TRBV4-1

CDR3nt: TGTGCCACCAGCAGAGATACCCCGGGACGGAATCAGCCCCAGCATTTT
CDR3aa: CATSRDTPGRNQPQHF
abundance: few
d_gene: -
len: 16
j_gene: TRBJ1-5
v_gene: TRBV15

CDR3nt: TGTGCCACCGCGGAGGGGGCGAGGACCGGGGAGCTGTTTTTT
CDR3aa: CATAEGARTGELFF
abundance: -
d_gene: -
len: 14
j_gene: TRBJ2-2
v_gene: TRBV7-2

CDR3nt: TGTGCCAGCAGTTTATCCGGGACAGGAACCTACACCTTC
CDR3aa: CASSLSGTGTYTF
abundance: -
d_gene: TRBD1
len: 13
j_gene: TRBJ1-2
v_gene: TRBV27

CDR3nt: TGTGCCACCCTAAATCTTAACTATGGCTACACCTTC
CDR3aa: CATLNLNYGYTF
abundance: -
d_gene: -
len: 12
j_gene: TRBJ1-2
v_gene: TRBV19

CDR3nt: TGTGCCAGCAGTCCATCGGACAGGAACACTGAAGCTTTCTTT
CDR3aa: CASSPSDRNTEAFF
abundance: many
d_gene: -
len: 14
j_gene: TRBJ1-1
v_gene: TRBV27

CDR3nt: TGTGCCAGCAGTGGGTACAGGGGCAATGCCAATGAGCAGTTCTTC
CDR3aa: CASSGYRGNANEQFF
abundance: -
d_gene: TRBD1
len: 15
j_gene: TRBJ2-1
v_gene: TRBV25-1

CDR3nt: TGTGCCAGCAGCTTAGTTCTAGCGGGAGGCTACGAGCAGTACTTC
CDR3aa: CASSLVLAGGYEQYF
abundance: -
d_gene: TRBD2
len: 15
j_gene: TRBJ2-7
v_gene: TRBV7-2

CDR3nt: TGCGCCAGCAGCCTCACTAGGGCCGGGGAGCTGTTTTTT
CDR3aa: CASSLTRAGELFF
abundance: -
d_gene: -
len: 13
j_gene: TRBJ2-2
v_gene: TRBV5-1

CDR3nt: TGTGCCTGGAGTGAGGACAGCAATCAGCCCCAGCATTTT
CDR3aa: CAWSEDSNQPQHF
abundance: -
d_gene: -
len: 13
j_gene: TRBJ1-5
v_gene: TRBV30